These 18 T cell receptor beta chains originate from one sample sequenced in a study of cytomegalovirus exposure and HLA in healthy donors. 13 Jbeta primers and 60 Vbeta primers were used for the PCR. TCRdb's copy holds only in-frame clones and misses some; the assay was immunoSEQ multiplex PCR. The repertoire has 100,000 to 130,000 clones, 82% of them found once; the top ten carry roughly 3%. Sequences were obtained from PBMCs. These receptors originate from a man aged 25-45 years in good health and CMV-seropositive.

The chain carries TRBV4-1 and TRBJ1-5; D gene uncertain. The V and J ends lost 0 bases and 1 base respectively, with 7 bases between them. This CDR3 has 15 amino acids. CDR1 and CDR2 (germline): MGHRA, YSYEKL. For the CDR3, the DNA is TGCGCCAGCAGCCAAGAGCCCGGGAGCAATCAGCCCCAGCATTTT. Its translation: CASSQEPGSNQPQHF.

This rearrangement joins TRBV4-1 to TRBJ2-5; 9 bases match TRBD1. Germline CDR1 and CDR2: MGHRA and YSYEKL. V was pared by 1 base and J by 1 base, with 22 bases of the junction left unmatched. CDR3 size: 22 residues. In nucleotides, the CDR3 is TGCGCCAGCAGCCAAGCCTTCGCGGGACAGGGATTTCTTTTGACGGGCCAAGAGACCCAGTACTTC. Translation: CASSQAFAGQGFLLTGQETQYF.

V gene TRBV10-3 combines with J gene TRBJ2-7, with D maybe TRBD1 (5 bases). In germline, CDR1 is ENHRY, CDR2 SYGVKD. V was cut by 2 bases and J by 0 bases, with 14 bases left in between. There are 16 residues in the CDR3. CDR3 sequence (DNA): TGTGCCATCAGTGAGGGGGCAGGACGGGCCTCCTACGAGCAGTACTTC. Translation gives CAISEGAGRASYEQYF.

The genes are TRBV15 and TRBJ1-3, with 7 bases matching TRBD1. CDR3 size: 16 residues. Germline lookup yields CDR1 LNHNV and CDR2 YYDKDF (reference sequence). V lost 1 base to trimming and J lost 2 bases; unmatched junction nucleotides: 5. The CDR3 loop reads CATSRVRGGTGNTIYF. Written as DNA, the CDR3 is TGTGCCACCAGCAGAGTCCGAGGGGGCACTGGAAACACCATATATTTT.

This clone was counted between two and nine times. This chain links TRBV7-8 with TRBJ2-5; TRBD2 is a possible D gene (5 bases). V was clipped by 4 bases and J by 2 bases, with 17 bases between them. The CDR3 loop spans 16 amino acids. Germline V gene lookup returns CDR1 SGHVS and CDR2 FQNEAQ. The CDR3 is CASSSRPREVQETQYF. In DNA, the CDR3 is TGTGCCAGCAGCTCACGACCGAGGGAAGTTCAAGAGACCCAGTACTTC.

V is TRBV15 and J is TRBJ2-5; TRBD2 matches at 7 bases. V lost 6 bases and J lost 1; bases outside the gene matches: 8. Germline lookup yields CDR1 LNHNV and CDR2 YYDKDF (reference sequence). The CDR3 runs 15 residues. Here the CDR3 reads CATSKRGALQETQYF. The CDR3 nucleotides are TGTGCCACCAGTAAGCGGGGAGCCCTCCAAGAGACCCAGTACTTC.

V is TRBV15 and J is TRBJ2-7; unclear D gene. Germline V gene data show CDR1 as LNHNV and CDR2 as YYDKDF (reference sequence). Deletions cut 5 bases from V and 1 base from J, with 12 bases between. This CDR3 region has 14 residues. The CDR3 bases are TGTGCCACCAGCGAGAGCTCAATATCCTACGAGCAGTACTTC. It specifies CATSESSISYEQYF.

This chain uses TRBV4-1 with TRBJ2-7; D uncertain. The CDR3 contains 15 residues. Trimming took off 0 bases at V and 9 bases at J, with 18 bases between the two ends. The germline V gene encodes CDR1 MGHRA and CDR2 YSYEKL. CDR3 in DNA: TGCGCCAGCAGCCAAGACCTGATATCTTATCCCGGGCAGTACTTC. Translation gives CASSQDLISYPGQYF.

CDR3 sequence (DNA): TGTGCCAGCAGCGGGACAGGGGGGGATCAGCCCCAGCATTTT. Its translation: CASSGTGGDQPQHF. The chain is built from TRBV5-6 and TRBJ1-5, with 11 bases identical to TRBD1. The junction had 2 bases not matched to a gene; V was cut back by 4 bases and J by 5 bases. Germline CDR1 and CDR2: SGHDT and YYEEEE. This CDR3 has 14 amino acids. Using reference TRBV5-6 and TRBJ1-5 for the parts outside the CDR3, the full variable domain is DAGVTQSPTHLIKTRGQQVTLRCSPKSGHDTVSWYQQALGQGPQFIFQYYEEEERQRGNFPDRFSGHQFPNYSSELNVNALLLGDSALYLCASSGTGGDQPQHFGDGTRLSIL.

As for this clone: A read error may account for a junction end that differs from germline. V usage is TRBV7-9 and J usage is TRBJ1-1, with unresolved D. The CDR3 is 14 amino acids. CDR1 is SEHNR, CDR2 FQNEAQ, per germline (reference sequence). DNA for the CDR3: TGTTCCAGCAGCCCTTCGGTATCCCCAACTGAAGCTTTCTTT. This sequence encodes CSSSPSVSPTEAFF.

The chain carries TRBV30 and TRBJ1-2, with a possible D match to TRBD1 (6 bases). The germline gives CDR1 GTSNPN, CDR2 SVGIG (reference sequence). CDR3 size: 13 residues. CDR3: CASSPAGEYGYTF. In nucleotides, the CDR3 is TGTGCTTCATCCCCGGCAGGGGAATATGGCTACACCTTC.

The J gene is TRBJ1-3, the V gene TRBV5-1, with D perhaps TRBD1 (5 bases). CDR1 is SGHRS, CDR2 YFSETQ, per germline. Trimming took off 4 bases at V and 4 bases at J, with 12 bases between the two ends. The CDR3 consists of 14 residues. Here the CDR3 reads CASSATVSGNTIYF. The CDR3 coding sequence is TGCGCCAGCAGCGCGACAGTATCCGGAAACACCATATATTTT.

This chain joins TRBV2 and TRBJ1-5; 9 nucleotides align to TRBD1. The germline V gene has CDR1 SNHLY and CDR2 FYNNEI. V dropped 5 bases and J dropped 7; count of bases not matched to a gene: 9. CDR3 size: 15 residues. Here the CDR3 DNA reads TGTGCCAGCAGTCGTACCGGGACAGGGATACAGCCCCAGCATTTT. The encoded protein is CASSRTGTGIQPQHF.

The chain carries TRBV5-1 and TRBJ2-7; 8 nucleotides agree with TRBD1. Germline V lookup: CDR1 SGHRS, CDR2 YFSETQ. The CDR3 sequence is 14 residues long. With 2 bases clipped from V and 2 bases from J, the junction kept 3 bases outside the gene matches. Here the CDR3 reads CASSFGTGTYEQYF. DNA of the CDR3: TGCGCCAGCAGCTTTGGGACAGGAACCTACGAGCAGTACTTC. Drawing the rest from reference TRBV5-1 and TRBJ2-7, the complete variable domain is KAGVTQTPRYLIKTRGQQVTLSCSPISGHRSVSWYQQTPGQGLQFLFEYFSETQRNKGNFPGRFSGRQFSNSRSEMNVSTLELGDSALYLCASSFGTGTYEQYFGPGTRLTVT.

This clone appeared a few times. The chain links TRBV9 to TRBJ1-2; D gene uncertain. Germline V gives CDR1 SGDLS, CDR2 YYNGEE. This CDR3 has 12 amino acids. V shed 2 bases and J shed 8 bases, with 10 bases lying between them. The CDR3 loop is CASSVSGGGYTF. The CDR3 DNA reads TGTGCCAGCAGCGTTTCCGGCGGCGGCTACACCTTC.

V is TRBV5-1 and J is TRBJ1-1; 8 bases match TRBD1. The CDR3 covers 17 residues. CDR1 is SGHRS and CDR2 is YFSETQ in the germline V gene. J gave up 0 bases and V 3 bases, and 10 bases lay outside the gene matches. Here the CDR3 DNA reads TGCGCCAGCAGCTCCTCTCCGGGACAGGTCATGAACACTGAAGCTTTCTTT. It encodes CASSSSPGQVMNTEAFF.

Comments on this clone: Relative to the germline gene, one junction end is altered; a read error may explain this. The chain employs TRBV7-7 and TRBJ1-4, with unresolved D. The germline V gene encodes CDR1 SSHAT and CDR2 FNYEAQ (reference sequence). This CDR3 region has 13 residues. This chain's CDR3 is CASSLDSTGKLFF. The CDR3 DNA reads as TGTGCTAGCAGCTTAGACTCGACGGGAAAACTGTTTTTT. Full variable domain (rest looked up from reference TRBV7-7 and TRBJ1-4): GAGVSQSPRYKVTKRGQDVTLRCDPISSHATLYWYQQALGQGPEFLTYFNYEAQPDKSGLPSDRFSAERPEGSISTLTIQRTEQRDSAMYRCASSLDSTGKLFFGSGTQLSVL.

CDR3 nucleotides: TGTGCCAGCAGCTTAAGAGGACAGGGACCCCTGGAGCTGTTTTTT. Protein sequence: CASSLRGQGPLELFF. This sequence joins TRBV7-9 and TRBJ2-2, with 8 bases that match TRBD1. The ends lost 2 bases at V and 10 bases at J; junction bases unmatched: 9. This CDR3 spans 15 amino acids. In germline, CDR1 is SEHNR, CDR2 FQNEAQ (reference sequence).